One sample yielded the 16 T cell receptor beta chains listed below, sequenced in a study of identical twins. MiXCR, applied by TCRdb to the 5' RACE reads, yields one record per CDR3 protein. Altogether roughly 720,000 distinct CDR3 sequences are present, 18% being singletons, with the ten largest covering roughly 14%. This sample was also put to use in a study of T cells expressing NK-cell markers.

Sequenced: PBMCs. The receptors derive from a woman aged 18 to 35 in good health.

A few counts support this clonotype. The rearrangement joins TRBV7-2 to TRBJ2-4, with no clear D. Germline V CDR1 and CDR2: SGHTA, FQGNSA. Trimming pared 5 bases from V and 0 bases from J, leaving 11 bases between. The CDR3 spans 15 residues. CDR3 DNA sequence: TGTGCCAGCAGCCCCGCACTGGGAGCCAAAAACATTCAGTACTTC. Amino acids: CASSPALGAKNIQYF.

The chain is built from TRBV20-1 and TRBJ2-1; 7 nucleotides align to TRBD1. The germline gives CDR1 DFQATT, CDR2 SNEGSKA (reference sequence). V was pared by 5 bases and J by 3 bases, with 10 bases of the junction left unmatched. This CDR3 is 15 amino acids long. The CDR3 protein is CSAGIQGIGYNEQFF. CDR3 bases: TGCAGTGCTGGGATACAGGGGATAGGCTACAATGAGCAGTTCTTC.

This clonotype has at least ten counts. V usage is TRBV7-2 and J usage is TRBJ2-1, with TRBD2 identical over 8 bases. J gave up 9 bases and V 1 base, and 2 bases lay outside the gene matches. Germline CDR1 is SGHTA and CDR2 is FQGNSA. CDR3 size: 13 residues. CDR3: CASSLVSGGEQFF. DNA of the CDR3: TGTGCCAGCAGCTTAGTGAGCGGGGGTGAGCAGTTCTTC.

The V and J genes are TRBV5-1 and TRBJ2-3, with D possibly being TRBD1 (6 bases). Per the germline V gene, CDR1 is SGHRS and CDR2 is YFSETQ. The CDR3 has 15 amino acids. The ends were cut back, 4 bases at V and 3 bases at J, with 15 bases in the middle. CDR3 in amino acids: CASSKGGSVTDTQYF. CDR3 coding DNA: TGCGCCAGCAGCAAAGGGGGATCGGTGACAGATACGCAGTATTTT.

The chain joins TRBV30 to TRBJ2-3, with a tentative D call TRBD2 (6 bases). From germline, CDR1 is GTSNPN and CDR2 SVGIG (reference sequence). The CDR3 has 15 residues. Trimming cost V 1 base and J 6 bases, with 17 bases left between them. In DNA, the CDR3 is TGTGCCTGGAGTGATATAGGAGGGTTGGTGGATACGCAGTATTTT. Encoded protein: CAWSDIGGLVDTQYF.

This chain uses TRBV5-5 with TRBJ2-1; D is possibly TRBD1 or TRBD2 (6 bases each). Trimming removed 2 bases from V and 8 bases from J, with 20 bases in between. This CDR3 has 16 amino acids. Germline V lookup: CDR1 SGHKS, CDR2 YYEKEE (reference sequence). CDR3 loop: CASSFHARGGGDEQFF. The CDR3 DNA follows: TGTGCCAGCAGCTTTCACGCCAGGGGAGGAGGGGATGAGCAGTTCTTC.

In this sample, this clonotype turned up a few times. This rearrangement joins TRBV3-1 to TRBJ2-7, with D tentatively TRBD1 (6 bases). The CDR3 is made up of 14 amino acids. Germline assignment: CDR1 LGHDT and CDR2 YNNKEL (reference sequence). V lost 2 bases, J lost 2 bases, and 10 bases lay in between. The CDR3 bases are TGTGCCAGCAGCCAAACGGGACAAGCCTACGAGCAGTACTTC. Translating gives CASSQTGQAYEQYF.

Many counts were recorded for this clonotype. V usage is TRBV10-2 and J usage is TRBJ2-7; tentative D call: TRBD2 (7 bases). Trimming removed 5 bases from V and 6 bases from J, with 17 bases in between. The CDR3 is 14 residues long. The germline CDR1 and CDR2 sequences are WSHSY and SAAADI. The CDR3 here is CASSRDGGAGEQYF. The CDR3 DNA reads TGCGCCAGCAGTCGAGATGGGGGGGCTGGCGAGCAGTACTTC.

J is TRBJ2-1 and V is TRBV5-6; 9 nucleotides match TRBD1. The CDR3 covers 16 residues. From germline, CDR1 is SGHDT and CDR2 YYEEEE. The V gene end was trimmed by 1 base and the J gene end by 5 bases; junction bases not matched to a gene: 7. This CDR3 is CASSLPWTGANNEQFF. CDR3 coding DNA: TGTGCCAGCAGCTTGCCATGGACAGGGGCGAACAATGAGCAGTTCTTC.

The genes are TRBV6-2 or TRBV6-3 and TRBJ2-1; 8 nucleotides agree with TRBD2. The CDR3 runs 15 residues. After removal of 5 bases from V and 2 bases from J, the junction contained 5 bases not matched to a gene. Germline-derived CDR1 and CDR2 are MNHEY and SVGEGT. The CDR3 DNA reads as TGTGCCAGCAGTAGACAACTAGCGGCCTACAATGAGCAGTTCTTC. Translated, it gives CASSRQLAAYNEQFF.

This clonotype has a handful of counts. The chain uses TRBV3-1 and TRBJ2-1; 7 bases map to TRBD2. J was trimmed by 3 bases and V by 1 base; bases with no gene match: 6. Germline assignment: CDR1 LGHDT and CDR2 YNNKEL (reference sequence). This CDR3 is 16 amino acids long. CDR3 nucleotides: TGTGCCAGCAGCCAAGTGGGGCTAGCGGTCTACAATGAGCAGTTCTTC. As protein: CASSQVGLAVYNEQFF.

This chain connects TRBV5-6 to TRBJ1-3; maybe TRBD1 (6 bases). This CDR3 has 15 residues. CDR1 and CDR2 (germline): SGHDT, YYEEEE. Trimming cost V 4 bases and J 5 bases, with 16 bases left between them. The CDR3 loop is CASSRGAGDRNTIYF. CDR3 sequence (DNA): TGTGCCAGCAGCCGCGGGGCAGGGGATCGAAACACCATATATTTT. Variable domain in full (rest from reference TRBV5-6 and TRBJ1-3): DAGVTQSPTHLIKTRGQQVTLRCSPKSGHDTVSWYQQALGQGPQFIFQYYEEEERQRGNFPDRFSGHQFPNYSSELNVNALLLGDSALYLCASSRGAGDRNTIYFGEGSWLTVV.

The chain recombines TRBV5-1 with TRBJ2-1; no firm D call. Germline values: CDR1 SGHRS, CDR2 YFSETQ. The ends were cut back, 4 bases at V and 5 bases at J, with 16 bases in the middle. The CDR3 consists of 15 residues. The CDR3 nucleotides read TGCGCCAGCAGCCACCCCGCGGAGAGGAACAATGAGCAGTTCTTC. Translation gives CASSHPAERNNEQFF.

This clonotype has a handful of counts. The CDR3 DNA reads TGCAGTGCTAGAGATCTAGGGGGAGAGGGTGAGCAGTTCTTC. Its protein is CSARDLGGEGEQFF. The rearrangement joins TRBV20-1 to TRBJ2-1, with a weak D call TRBD1 (6 bases). The germline V and J ends were trimmed by 0 bases and 9 bases, with 15 bases remaining between them. Germline-derived CDR1 and CDR2 are DFQATT and SNEGSKA (reference sequence). CDR3 length equals 14 residues.

The chain links TRBV5-6 to TRBJ1-6; TRBD1 agrees at 8 bases. Germline V gene sequence: CDR1 SGHDT, CDR2 YYEEEE. The CDR3 is 14 amino acids. The V gene end was trimmed by 5 bases and the J gene end by 9 bases; junction bases not matched to a gene: 7. CDR3 DNA: TGTGCCAGCAGATTAAGACAGGGGTTTTCACCCCTCCACTTT. Translation: CASRLRQGFSPLHF.

The chain joins TRBV7-2 to TRBJ2-3; D is possibly TRBD2 (6 bases). The length of the CDR3 is 17 residues. Germline assignment: CDR1 SGHTA and CDR2 FQGNSA. V was trimmed by 1 base and J by 4 bases, leaving 18 bases between them. The DNA of the CDR3 is TGTGCCAGCAGCTTAGTTTCCGGGAGAGGTCGGGCAGATACGCAGTATTTT. Protein: CASSLVSGRGRADTQYF.